The 3 T cell receptor gamma chains reported below all come from one sample, sequenced in a study of gamma-delta T cells after stem cell transplantation. TCRdb reran clone calling via CATT on the RT-PCR reads. The sample consists of about 3,000 gamma-chain clones, roughly a sixth of them appearing once. The specimen sequenced was gamma-delta T cells. Receptors originate from a human donor. It is not recorded whose cells these are; they may come from a transplant donor.

The rearrangement links TRGV3 to TRGJ1 or TRGJ2. Germline CDR1 reads VTNTFY; CDR2 reads YDVSTARD (reference sequence). This CDR3 has 14 amino acids. With V trimmed by 3 bases and J by 0 bases, 5 bases remained unmatched. The CDR3 loop is CATWDGPNYYKKLF. The DNA of the CDR3 is TGTGCCACCTGGGACGGTCCGAATTATTATAAGAAACTCTTT.

Details on this clone: One end of the junction does not line up with germline, which may come from a read error. The chain employs TRGV9 and TRGJ1 or TRGJ2. Germline CDR1 GITISATS, CDR2 ISYDGTV (reference sequence). CDR3 length: 13 residues. The CDR3: CALRESPYYKKLF. The CDR3 DNA reads TGTGCCTTGCGGGAGTCGCCTTATTATAAGAAACTCTTT.

The chain links TRGV2 to TRGJ1 or TRGJ2. This CDR3 has 16 amino acids. Germline CDR1 EGSNGY, CDR2 YDSYNSKV. Trimming took 1 base from V and 3 from J; bases not matched to a gene: 12. CDR3 in amino acids: CATWDGVPRSYYKKLF. CDR3 sequence (DNA): TGTGCCACCTGGGACGGTGTTCCGAGGAGTTATTATAAGAAACTCTTT.